Listed below are T cell receptor beta chains from one sample, sequenced in a study of cytomegalovirus exposure and HLA in healthy donors. The assay was immunoSEQ multiplex PCR, and TCRdb's table has in-frame clones only and misses some. The sample carries about 150,000 clones, roughly 10% recorded once. Sequenced sample: PBMCs. The receptors here all came from a man aged 50-59 years in good health and CMV-seronegative. Both conserved end residues are part of each CDR3. The order of the fields is J gene, D gene, V gene, clone size, CDR3 protein, CDR3 DNA. D genes are given only for firm matches. Size is omitted from some rows. Given values are once, few, many or a class for expanded clones.

TRBJ1-2 TRBD1 TRBV7-6 NA CASSLEIGQDNYGYTF TGTGCCAGCAGCTTAGAGATAGGACAGGATAACTATGGCTACACCTTC
TRBJ1-5 TRBD1 TRBV6-1 NA CASSERQGMPQHF TGTGCCAGCAGTGAACGACAGGGTATGCCCCAGCATTTT
TRBJ1-4 NA TRBV7-9 NA CASSLSGALNEKLFF TGTGCCAGCAGCTTATCAGGGGCCCTTAATGAAAAACTGTTTTTT
TRBJ1-5 NA TRBV6-1 few CASPGGNSNQPQHF TGTGCCAGCCCCGGTGGTAATAGCAATCAGCCCCAGCATTTT
TRBJ1-2 NA TRBV5-5 NA CASSLQQGLDGYTF TGTGCCAGCAGCCTTCAACAGGGCCTGGATGGCTACACCTTC
TRBJ2-5 TRBD2 TRBV7-8 few CASSPTSGRETQYF TGTGCCAGCAGCCCCACTAGCGGGAGAGAGACCCAGTACTTC
TRBJ1-4 NA TRBV5-1 few CASSSATNEKLFF TGCGCCAGCAGCTCTGCAACTAATGAAAAACTGTTTTTT
TRBJ2-1 TRBD1 TRBV7-2 NA CASSPTGGNYNEQFF TGTGCCAGCAGCCCAACAGGGGGTAACTACAATGAGCAGTTCTTC
TRBJ2-1 TRBD2 TRBV7-9 few CASSLVLAGGPDEQFF TGTGCCAGCAGCTTAGTCCTAGCGGGGGGGCCGGATGAGCAGTTCTTC
TRBJ2-1 NA TRBV27 few CASGIRLAGYNEQFF TGTGCCAGCGGTATCCGGCTAGCAGGCTACAATGAGCAGTTCTTC
TRBJ2-5 TRBD1 TRBV7-2 NA CASSRMRAGGQETQYF TGTGCCAGCAGCCGCATGAGGGCAGGGGGCCAAGAGACCCAGTACTTC
TRBJ1-6 TRBD1 TRBV5-1 few CASSPRTGDSPLHF TGCGCCAGCAGCCCCCGGACAGGAGACTCACCCCTCCACTTT
TRBJ2-2 NA TRBV11-3 few CASSPVSGELFF TGTGCCAGCAGCCCCGTTTCCGGGGAGCTGTTTTTT
TRBJ2-1 TRBD2 TRBV4-1 NA CASSQGILAAGGYNEQFF TGCGCCAGCAGCCAAGGAATATTGGCAGCGGGGGGTTACAATGAGCAGTTCTTC
TRBJ1-1 NA TRBV5-1 few CASSLDQMNTEAFF TGCGCCAGCAGCTTGGACCAGATGAACACTGAAGCTTTCTTT
TRBJ2-2 TRBD1 TRBV2 few CASSVYRGYGELFF TGTGCCAGCAGTGTCTACAGGGGGTACGGGGAGCTGTTTTTT
TRBJ2-7 NA TRBV6-5 NA CASSYRRRSSYEQYF TGTGCCAGCAGTTACCGGCGGCGCAGCTCCTACGAGCAGTACTTC
TRBJ2-3 TRBD1 TRBV10-1 NA CASRDRATDTQYF TGCGCCAGCAGAGACAGGGCCACAGATACGCAGTATTTT
TRBJ2-7 TRBD1 TRBV18 few CASSPTGGAYEQYF TGTGCCAGCTCACCAACAGGGGGAGCCTACGAGCAGTACTTC
TRBJ2-7 TRBD1 TRBV29-1 NA CSVGVGRGSSFVDAQYF TGCAGCGTTGGGGTGGGCAGGGGGTCGAGCTTCGTTGACGCGCAGTACTTC
TRBJ2-7 TRBD2 TRBV28 NA CASSLSLAGYEQYF TGTGCCAGCAGTTTAAGTCTAGCGGGCTACGAGCAGTACTTC
TRBJ2-5 NA TRBV29-1 NA CSANGIGGETQYF TGCAGCGCGAACGGGATCGGAGGGGAGACCCAGTACTTC
TRBJ2-7 TRBD1 TRBV19 NA CASSIAGGIYEQYF TGTGCCAGTAGTATCGCAGGGGGCATCTACGAGCAGTACTTC
TRBJ2-1 TRBD2 TRBV5-1 NA CASSLAGEGRSLEQFF TGCGCCAGCAGCTTGGCGGGGGAGGGCCGGTCCTTGGAGCAGTTCTTC
TRBJ1-2 NA TRBV18 NA CASSPRFQQGPLDGYTF TGTGCCAGCTCACCGCGGTTCCAACAGGGACCCCTCGATGGCTACACCTTC
TRBJ2-1 NA TRBV25-1 NA CASNRGVPNEQFF TGTGCCAGTAATCGCGGGGTCCCGAATGAGCAGTTCTTC
TRBJ2-2 NA TRBV4-2 NA CASSQAIGTSNTGELFF TGTGCCAGCAGCCAAGCTATTGGGACTTCGAACACCGGGGAGCTGTTTTTT
TRBJ1-1 TRBD1 TRBV28 few CASRTARPGQGANTEAFF TGTGCCAGCAGAACTGCTCGTCCGGGACAGGGGGCGAACACTGAAGCTTTCTTT
TRBJ2-5 TRBD2 TRBV30 NA CAWSKPGTRGRKETQYF TGTGCCTGGAGCAAACCCGGGACTAGAGGGCGAAAAGAGACCCAGTACTTC
TRBJ1-1 NA TRBV13 few CASSSQKNTEAFF TGTGCCAGCAGCTCTCAGAAGAACACTGAAGCTTTCTTT
TRBJ1-5 NA TRBV30 NA CAWSRTVSNQPQHF TGTGCCTGGAGTCGGACAGTTAGCAATCAGCCCCAGCATTTT
TRBJ2-6 NA TRBV9 few CASGRDSSTSVLTF TGTGCCAGCGGCCGTGACAGCTCCACGAGCGTCCTGACTTTC
TRBJ2-3 TRBD2 TRBV5-1 NA CASTLTSGSNTQYF TGCGCCAGCACCCTGACTAGCGGGAGTAATACGCAGTATTTT
TRBJ2-7 NA TRBV7-6 few CASWRHEQYF TGTGCCAGTTGGAGGCACGAGCAGTACTTC
TRBJ1-1 NA TRBV5-4 few CASSPPPGTEAFF TGTGCCAGCAGCCCTCCTCCAGGAACTGAAGCTTTCTTT
TRBJ1-2 TRBD1 TRBV7-9 few CASSFPGQGFGYTF TGTGCCAGCAGCTTCCCCGGACAGGGTTTTGGCTACACCTTC
TRBJ2-1 TRBD2 TRBV5-1 NA CASSPGASGGAYSYEQFF TGCGCCAGCAGCCCGGGGGCTAGCGGGGGGGCCTATTCGTATGAGCAGTTCTTC
TRBJ2-3 NA TRBV5-1 few CASSSGDPSTDTQYF TGCGCCAGCAGCTCGGGGGATCCTAGCACAGATACGCAGTATTTT
TRBJ1-4 NA TRBV19 few CASSMARGADNEKLFF TGTGCCAGTAGTATGGCTCGCGGGGCGGATAATGAAAAACTGTTTTTT
TRBJ2-1 TRBD1 TRBV12-5 few CASVLPGTGHYNEQFF TGTGCTAGTGTCCTCCCCGGGACAGGACACTACAATGAGCAGTTCTTC
TRBJ1-1 NA TRBV5-1 few CASSLEHPNTEAFF TGCGCCAGCAGCTTGGAACACCCCAACACTGAAGCTTTCTTT
TRBJ1-3 NA TRBV19 few CASSPDLPGNTIYF TGTGCCAGTAGTCCGGACTTGCCTGGAAACACCATATATTTT
TRBJ2-3 NA TRBV9 NA CASSVVARGGTDTQYF TGTGCCAGCAGCGTAGTGGCTAGGGGCGGCACAGATACGCAGTATTTT
TRBJ2-2 TRBD1 TRBV9 few CASSRQGATGELFF TGTGCCAGCAGCCGACAGGGTGCCACCGGGGAGCTGTTTTTT
TRBJ1-1 TRBD1 TRBV5-1 NA CASSLVGQGNTEAFF TGCGCCAGCAGCTTGGTGGGACAGGGGAACACTGAAGCTTTCTTT
TRBJ1-1 NA TRBV7-9 few CASRPIQGLITEAFF TGTGCCAGCAGACCCATCCAGGGGTTGATCACTGAAGCTTTCTTT
TRBJ2-1 NA TRBV7-7 NA CASSLEELRQGRGNEQFF TGTGCTAGCAGCTTAGAGGAGTTACGACAGGGCCGGGGGAATGAGCAGTTCTTC